This T cell receptor beta chain is from a study of shared clonotypes between healthy human individuals. This CDR3 spans 15 amino acids. CDR1 SGHAT and CDR2 FQNNGV come from the germline V gene. Trimming removed 3 bases at V and 4 bases at J, with 16 bases between. Profiled with immunoSEQ multiplex PCR; TCRdb holds only in-frame clones, not every one. The sample holds 2 million to 2.5 million clones, 85% to 95% seen once. As for this clone: No antigen is known for it.

Notes on the study in general: Among several donors, roughly 5.4% of naive CD4 clonotypes were found in common.

This clonotype originated in a man between 18 and 29 years old in good health. Some clones in this sample may be carry-over from other donors' samples. The chain uses TRBV11-2 and TRBJ2-7, with D perhaps matching TRBD1 or TRBD2 (5 bases each). Input material: naive CD4+ T cells from PBMCs. The subset denotes: CD45RA+ positively selected. As DNA, the CDR3 is TGTGCCAGCAGCTTGGGGACCCACACTTATTACGAGCAGTACTTC. Its translation: CASSLGTHTYYEQYF.